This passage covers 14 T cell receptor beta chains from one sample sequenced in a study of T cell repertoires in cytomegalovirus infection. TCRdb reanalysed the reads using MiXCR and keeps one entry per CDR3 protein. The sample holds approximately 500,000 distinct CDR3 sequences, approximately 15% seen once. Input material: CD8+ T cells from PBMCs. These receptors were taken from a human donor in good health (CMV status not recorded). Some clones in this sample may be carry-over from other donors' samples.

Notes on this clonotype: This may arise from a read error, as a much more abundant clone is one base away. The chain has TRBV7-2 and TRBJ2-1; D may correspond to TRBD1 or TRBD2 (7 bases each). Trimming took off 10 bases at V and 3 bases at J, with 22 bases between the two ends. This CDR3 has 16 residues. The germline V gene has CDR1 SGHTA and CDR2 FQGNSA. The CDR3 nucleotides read TGTGCCACCAGTCCTACCCAGGGGGAGGGCTACAATGAGCAGTTCTTC. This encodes CATSPTQGEGYNEQFF.

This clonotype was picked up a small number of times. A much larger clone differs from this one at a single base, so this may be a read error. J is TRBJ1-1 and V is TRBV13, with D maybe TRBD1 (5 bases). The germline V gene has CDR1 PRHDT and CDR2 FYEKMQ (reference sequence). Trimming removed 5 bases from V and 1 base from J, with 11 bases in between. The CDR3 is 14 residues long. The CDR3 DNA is TGTGCCAGCAGCCGGGGGGGTGGGAACACTGAAGCTTTCTTT. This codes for CASSRGGGNTEAFF.

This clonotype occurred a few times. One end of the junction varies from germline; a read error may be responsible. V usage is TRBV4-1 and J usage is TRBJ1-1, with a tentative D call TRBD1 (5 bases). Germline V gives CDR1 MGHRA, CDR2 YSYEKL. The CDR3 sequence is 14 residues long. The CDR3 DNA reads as TGTGCCAGCAGCCGACGGGACGACAGAACTGAAGCTTTCTTT. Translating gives CASSRRDDRTEAFF.

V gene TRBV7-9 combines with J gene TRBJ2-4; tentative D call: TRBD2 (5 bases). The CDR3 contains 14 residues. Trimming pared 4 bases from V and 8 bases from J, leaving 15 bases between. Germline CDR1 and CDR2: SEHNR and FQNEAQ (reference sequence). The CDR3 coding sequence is TGTGCCAGCAGCTCTCCCGAATCCGGGGACATTCAGTACTTC. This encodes CASSSPESGDIQYF.

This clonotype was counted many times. The CDR3 coding sequence is TGTGCCAGCAGCCCCCAGAGGCGCAATCAGCCCCAGCATTTT. Its translation: CASSPQRRNQPQHF. The chain is built from TRBV28 and TRBJ1-5; D gene uncertain. The CDR3 consists of 14 residues. The germline V and J ends were trimmed by 6 bases and 2 bases, with 11 bases remaining between them. The germline V gene has CDR1 MDHEN and CDR2 SYDVKM.

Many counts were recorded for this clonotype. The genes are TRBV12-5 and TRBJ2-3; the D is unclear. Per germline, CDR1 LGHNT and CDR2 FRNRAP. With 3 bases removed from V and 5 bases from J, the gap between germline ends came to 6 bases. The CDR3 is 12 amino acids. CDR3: CASGFAEDTQYF. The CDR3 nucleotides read TGTGCTAGTGGTTTCGCGGAAGATACGCAGTATTTT.

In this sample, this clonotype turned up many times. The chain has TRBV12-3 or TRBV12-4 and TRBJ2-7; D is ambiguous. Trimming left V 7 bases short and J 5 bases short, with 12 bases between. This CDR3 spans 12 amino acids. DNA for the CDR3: TGTGCCAGCACCAGTACCGGACACGAGCAGTACTTC. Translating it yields CASTSTGHEQYF.

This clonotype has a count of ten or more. CDR3 sequence (DNA): TGCGCCAGCAGCCAAGCCCCTGGTAGCGGGAGGGCCCTCGAGCAGTACTTC. It codes for CASSQAPGSGRALEQYF. The chain combines TRBV4-1 with TRBJ2-7; TRBD2 matches 11 bases. V shed 1 base, J shed 6 bases, and the junction held 11 bases outside the gene matches. This CDR3 contains 17 residues. Per germline, CDR1 MGHRA and CDR2 YSYEKL.

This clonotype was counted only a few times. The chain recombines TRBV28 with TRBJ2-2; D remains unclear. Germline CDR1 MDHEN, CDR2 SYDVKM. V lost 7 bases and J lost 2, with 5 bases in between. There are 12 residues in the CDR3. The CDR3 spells CASTENTGELFF. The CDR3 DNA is TGTGCCAGCACCGAAAACACCGGGGAGCTGTTTTTT.

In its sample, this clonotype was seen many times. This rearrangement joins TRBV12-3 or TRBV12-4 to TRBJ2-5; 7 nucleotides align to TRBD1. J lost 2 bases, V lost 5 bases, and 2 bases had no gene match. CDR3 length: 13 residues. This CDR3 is CASSTTGQETQYF. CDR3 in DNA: TGTGCCAGCAGTACGACAGGGCAAGAGACCCAGTACTTC.

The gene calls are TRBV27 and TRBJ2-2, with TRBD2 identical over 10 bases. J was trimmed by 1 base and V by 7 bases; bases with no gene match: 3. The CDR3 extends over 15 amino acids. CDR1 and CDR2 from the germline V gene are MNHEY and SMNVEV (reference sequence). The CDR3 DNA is TGTGCCAGCAAAATAGCGGGGGGGAACACCGGGGAGCTGTTTTTT. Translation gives CASKIAGGNTGELFF.

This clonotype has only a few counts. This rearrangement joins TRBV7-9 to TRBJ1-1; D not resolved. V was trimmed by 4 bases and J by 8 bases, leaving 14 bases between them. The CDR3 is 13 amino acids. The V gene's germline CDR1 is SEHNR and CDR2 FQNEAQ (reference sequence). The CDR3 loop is CASSSFTANEAFF. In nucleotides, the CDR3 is TGTGCCAGCAGCTCATTTACAGCAAACGAAGCTTTCTTT. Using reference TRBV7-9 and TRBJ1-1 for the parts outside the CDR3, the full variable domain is DTGVSQNPRHKITKRGQNVTFRCDPISEHNRLYWYRQTLGQGPEFLTYFQNEAQLEKSRLLSDRFSAERPKGSFSTLEIQRTEQGDSAMYLCASSSFTANEAFFGQGTRLTVV.

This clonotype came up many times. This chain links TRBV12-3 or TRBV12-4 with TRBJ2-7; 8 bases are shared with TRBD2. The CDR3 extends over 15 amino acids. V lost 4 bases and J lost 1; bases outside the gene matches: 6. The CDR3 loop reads CASSSSPSGSYEQYF. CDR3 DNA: TGTGCCAGCAGTTCATCCCCTAGCGGGTCCTACGAGCAGTACTTC.

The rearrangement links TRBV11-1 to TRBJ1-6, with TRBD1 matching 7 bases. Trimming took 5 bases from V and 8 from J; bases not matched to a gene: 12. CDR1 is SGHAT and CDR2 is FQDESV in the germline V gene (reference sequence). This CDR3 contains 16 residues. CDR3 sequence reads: CASSLYRQGGHSPLHF. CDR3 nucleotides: TGTGCCAGCAGCCTATATCGACAGGGTGGGCATTCACCCCTCCACTTT.